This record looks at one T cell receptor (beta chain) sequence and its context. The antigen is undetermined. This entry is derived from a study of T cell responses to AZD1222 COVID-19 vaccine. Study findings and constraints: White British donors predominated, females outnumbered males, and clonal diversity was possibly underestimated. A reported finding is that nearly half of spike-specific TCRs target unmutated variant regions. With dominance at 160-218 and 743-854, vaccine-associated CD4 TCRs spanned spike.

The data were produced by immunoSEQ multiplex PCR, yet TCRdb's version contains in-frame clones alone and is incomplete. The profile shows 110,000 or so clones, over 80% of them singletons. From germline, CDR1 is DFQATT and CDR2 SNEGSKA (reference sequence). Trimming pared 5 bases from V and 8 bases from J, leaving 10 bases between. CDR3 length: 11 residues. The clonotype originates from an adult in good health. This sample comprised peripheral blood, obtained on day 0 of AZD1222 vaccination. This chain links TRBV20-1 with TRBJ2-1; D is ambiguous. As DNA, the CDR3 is TGCAGTGCTGTGATAGATGATGAGCAGTTCTTC. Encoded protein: CSAVIDDEQFF.